These 18 T cell receptor beta chains came from one sample sequenced in a study of T-cell memory formation after mild COVID-19. TCRdb reprocessed the 5' RACE reads via MiXCR and lists one record per CDR3 protein. The sample lists around 510,000 distinct CDR3 sequences, about a fifth occurring once. What was sequenced was PBMCs or a T cell subset sorted from them (not recorded which). The source is an adult woman who had mild COVID-19 (a few samples of this study predate the infection). Cell type and time point are not known.

DNA of the CDR3: TGTGCCAGCAGCGCGGCAGGGGGCAAGTACGAGCAGTACTTC. It yields the protein CASSAAGGKYEQYF. The rearrangement uses TRBV7-2 and TRBJ2-7; 8 bases are shared with TRBD1. Germline V lookup: CDR1 SGHTA, CDR2 FQGNSA. There are 14 residues in the CDR3. J was trimmed by 4 bases and V by 5 bases; bases with no gene match: 7.

The chain links TRBV6-5 to TRBJ2-1, with 7 bases aligning to TRBD2. Germline CDR1 reads MNHEY; CDR2 reads SVGAGI. This CDR3 is 16 amino acids long. V lost 6 bases, J lost 3 bases, and 11 bases stayed unmatched. For the CDR3, the DNA is TGTGCCAGCAGCCCTAAGTACGGGGGGTTCTACAATGAGCAGTTCTTC. It codes for CASSPKYGGFYNEQFF.

This clonotype was recorded a few times. This chain links TRBV19 with TRBJ2-7; D tentatively fits TRBD1 or TRBD2 (5 bases each). There are 16 residues in the CDR3. V was cut by 4 bases and J by 3 bases, with 19 bases left in between. Germline CDR1 reads LNHDA; CDR2 reads SQIVND (reference sequence). The CDR3 region is CASSTHRDPENYEQYF. The CDR3 region has the DNA TGTGCCAGTAGTACCCACCGGGACCCCGAAAACTACGAGCAGTACTTC.

The chain links TRBV5-1 to TRBJ2-7; TRBD1 might be the D (5 bases). Germline V gene sequence: CDR1 SGHRS, CDR2 YFSETQ. The CDR3 runs to 14 residues. The V end was cut by 2 bases, the J end by 3 bases, with 12 bases between. CDR3 region: CASSLEGHLYEQYF. Written as DNA, the CDR3 is TGCGCCAGCAGCTTAGAAGGACACCTCTACGAGCAGTACTTC. Combining the CDR3 with reference TRBV5-1 and TRBJ2-7 gives the whole variable domain KAGVTQTPRYLIKTRGQQVTLSCSPISGHRSVSWYQQTPGQGLQFLFEYFSETQRNKGNFPGRFSGRQFSNSRSEMNVSTLELGDSALYLCASSLEGHLYEQYFGPGTRLTVT.

The V call is TRBV10-3, the J call TRBJ1-6; 7 bases agree with TRBD1. Trimming removed 6 bases from V and 10 bases from J; junction bases left unmatched: 6. This CDR3 has 13 residues. CDR1 is ENHRY, CDR2 SYGVKD, per germline. CDR3 protein: CAIRDRVESPLHF. CDR3 bases: TGTGCCATCAGAGACAGGGTAGAATCACCCCTCCACTTT.

The CDR3: CASRVTGFSRNGELFF. The CDR3 coding sequence is TGTGCCAGCAGAGTGACAGGGTTTAGTCGCAACGGGGAGCTGTTTTTT. The chain uses TRBV6-5 and TRBJ2-2; 7 bases fit TRBD1. Germline V lookup: CDR1 MNHEY, CDR2 SVGAGI. The length of the CDR3 is 16 residues. V shed 6 bases and J 7 bases; nucleotides not matched to a gene: 14.

This clonotype turned up a few times. The chain has TRBV29-1 and TRBJ2-6, with unresolved D. Trimming pared 4 bases from V and 0 bases from J, leaving 7 bases between. Germline values: CDR1 SQVTM, CDR2 ANQGSEA. The CDR3 loop spans 14 amino acids. The CDR3 DNA follows: TGCAGCGTTGGTTTAAACTCTGGGGCCAACGTCCTGACTTTC. Its protein product is CSVGLNSGANVLTF.

There are a few counts of this clonotype. The chain is built from TRBV18 and TRBJ2-5, with D possibly matching TRBD1 (6 bases). Germline V lookup: CDR1 KGHSH, CDR2 LQKENI. CDR3 length: 14 residues. Trimming removed 6 bases from V and 4 bases from J, with 15 bases in between. CDR3 protein: CASSRNQGSETQYF. CDR3 DNA sequence: TGTGCCAGCTCGCGCAATCAGGGGTCAGAGACCCAGTACTTC.

The rearrangement uses TRBV12-3 or TRBV12-4 and TRBJ2-5; D remains unclear. Trimming left V 5 bases short and J 3 bases short, with 10 bases between. This CDR3 is 13 amino acids long. CDR3 nucleotides: TGTGCCAGCAGTCAAACCTACAAAGAGACCCAGTACTTC. Amino acid sequence: CASSQTYKETQYF.

This rearrangement joins TRBV3-1 to TRBJ2-7; TRBD1 aligns across 7 bases. V gave up 3 bases and J gave up 3 bases; unmatched junction bases: 5. Germline V gene sequence: CDR1 LGHDT, CDR2 YNNKEL (reference sequence). The CDR3 is 14 amino acids. The CDR3 DNA follows: TGTGCCAGCAGCCACCAGGGACAGATCTACGAGCAGTACTTC. Its protein is CASSHQGQIYEQYF.

This clonotype was found a few times. This rearrangement joins TRBV5-4 to TRBJ2-1, with D perhaps matching TRBD1 or TRBD2 (6 bases each). CDR1 and CDR2 from the germline V gene are SGHNT and YYREEE (reference sequence). V lost 4 bases to trimming and J lost 4 bases, with 15 bases between them. There are 15 residues in the CDR3. CDR3 in DNA: TGTGCCAGCAGCCCGCCGATAGGGGGGTACAATGAGCAGTTCTTC. Residues: CASSPPIGGYNEQFF.

In this sample, this clonotype turned up a few times. Germline and junction disagree at one end, which may indicate a read error. The V and J genes are TRBV7-7 and TRBJ2-7; D might be TRBD1 (6 bases). The length of the CDR3 is 14 residues. CDR1 SSHAT and CDR2 FNYEAQ come from the germline V gene (reference sequence). CDR3 protein: CASSLGDNPYEQYF. The CDR3 nucleotides are TGTGCTAGCAGCTTAGGGGACAACCCCTACGAGCAGTACTTC.

The V and J genes are TRBV18 and TRBJ1-1; 7 bases line up with TRBD1. This CDR3 has 13 amino acids. Germline loops: CDR1 KGHSH, CDR2 LQKENI. V shed 3 bases, J shed 6 bases, and the junction held 4 bases outside the gene matches. The CDR3 sequence is CASSPGTAPEAFF. The DNA of the CDR3 is TGTGCCAGCTCACCCGGGACAGCCCCTGAAGCTTTCTTT.

This clonotype came up a few times. This rearrangement joins TRBV4-1 to TRBJ1-5; TRBD1 matches 9 bases. Germline V lookup: CDR1 MGHRA, CDR2 YSYEKL. CDR3 length: 16 amino acids. The V segment lost 1 base and the J segment 0 bases; nucleotides outside the gene matches: 1. The CDR3: CASSQVGQGSNQPQHF. The DNA of the CDR3 is TGCGCCAGCAGCCAAGTGGGACAGGGTAGCAATCAGCCCCAGCATTTT.

This clonotype has only a few counts. The chain links TRBV6-5 to TRBJ1-2, with 7 nucleotides matching TRBD1. Germline V gene lookup returns CDR1 MNHEY and CDR2 SVGAGI. The trim removed 5 bases at V and 6 bases at J, leaving 6 bases unmatched. The CDR3 consists of 13 residues. The CDR3 nucleotides are TGTGCCAGCAGTCCGACAGGGTCTCATGGCTACACCTTC. This translates into CASSPTGSHGYTF.

This clonotype was seen a few times. This chain joins TRBV24-1 and TRBJ2-2; D remains ambiguous. The germline V gene has CDR1 KGHDR and CDR2 SFDVKD. The CDR3 contains 13 residues. The V end lost 5 bases, the J end lost 7 bases, and 10 bases lay between the germline ends. Written as DNA, the CDR3 is TGTGCCACCAGTGGACGGGTGCTCGGGGAGCTGTTTTTT. Translation gives CATSGRVLGELFF.

J is TRBJ2-7 and V is TRBV20-1, with 9 bases aligning to TRBD2. This CDR3 contains 17 residues. With V trimmed by 6 bases and J by 0 bases, 15 bases remained unmatched. In germline, CDR1 is DFQATT, CDR2 SNEGSKA (reference sequence). CDR3: CSATGSGGLLSSYEQYF. Here the CDR3 DNA reads TGCAGTGCCACCGGGAGCGGGGGGTTATTGAGCTCCTACGAGCAGTACTTC.

J is TRBJ1-1 and V is TRBV20-1; D is ambiguous. The germline CDR1 and CDR2 sequences are DFQATT and SNEGSKA (reference sequence). This CDR3 comprises 12 residues. V shed 1 base and J shed 8 bases, with 11 bases lying between them. This CDR3 reads CSARVGELEAFF. CDR3 DNA: TGCAGTGCTAGAGTTGGGGAGTTGGAAGCTTTCTTT.